This entry is about one T cell receptor beta chain. As yet, its antigen is unknown. Within Nashville, Tennessee resided all donors, each a Caucasian adult. These data come from a study of shared clonotypes between healthy human individuals. Whole-study findings and limits: Sharing across four donors was highest in naive CD4 (roughly 5%) and lowest in memory CD8 (roughly 0.4%).

This table comes from immunoSEQ multiplex PCR, and its TCRdb copy is limited to in-frame clones, with some not included. Here the sample spans roughly 2.5 million clones, approximately 92% being singletons. V lost 1 base and J 4 bases, leaving 9 bases between the germline ends. Germline-derived CDR1 and CDR2 are KGHSH and LQKENI. The CDR3 spans 14 residues. This TCR derives from a young man in good health. The sequenced material came from naive CD4+ T cells sorted from blood. The subset was: CD45RA+ positively selected. This chain uses TRBV18 with TRBJ2-3; D call uncertain. The CDR3 protein is CASSPRLGPDTQYF. The DNA of the CDR3 is TGTGCCAGCTCACCACGGTTAGGGCCAGATACGCAGTATTTT.